This T cell receptor (beta chain) derives from a study of blood T cells in healthy people across ages. Germline CDR1 is MDHEN and CDR2 is SYDVKM. The CDR3 extends over 14 amino acids. V gave up 6 bases and J gave up 3 bases, with 15 bases separating them. Together with a sample-barcoded 5' primer, a J-beta primer mix was included in a second PCR lasting about 6 to 11 cycles. One entry per CDR3 protein results from TCRdb running MiXCR on the 5' RACE reads. The repertoire holds fewer than 900,000 distinct CDR3 sequences, with 49% as singletons. Broader study findings: The CMV status of each donor remained undetermined, and this could have confounded shifts in expanded clonotypes. Aged donors had fewer naive CD4+ cells and lower diversity than long-lived donors.

This clonotype was detected only a few times. The antigen is undetermined. This chain links TRBV28 with TRBJ2-7; D uncertain. Sequenced material: blood. The sequence was obtained from a woman aged 60 to 75 in good health. In DNA form, the CDR3 reads TGTGCCAGCAGCGAACTCGGACGGATCTACGAGCAGTACTTC. Protein sequence: CASSELGRIYEQYF.